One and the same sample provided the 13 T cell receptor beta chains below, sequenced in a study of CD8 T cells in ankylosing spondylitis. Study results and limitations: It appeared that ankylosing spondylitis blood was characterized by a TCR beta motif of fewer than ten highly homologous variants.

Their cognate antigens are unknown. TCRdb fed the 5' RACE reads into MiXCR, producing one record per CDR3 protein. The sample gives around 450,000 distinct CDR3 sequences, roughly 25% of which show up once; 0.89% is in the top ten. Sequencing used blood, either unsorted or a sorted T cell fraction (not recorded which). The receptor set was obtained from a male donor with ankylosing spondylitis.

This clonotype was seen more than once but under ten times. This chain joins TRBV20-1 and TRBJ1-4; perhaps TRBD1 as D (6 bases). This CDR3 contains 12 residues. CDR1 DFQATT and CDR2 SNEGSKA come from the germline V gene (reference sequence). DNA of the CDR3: TGCAGCGCGGGAACAGGGCATGAAAAACTGTTTTTT. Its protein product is CSAGTGHEKLFF.

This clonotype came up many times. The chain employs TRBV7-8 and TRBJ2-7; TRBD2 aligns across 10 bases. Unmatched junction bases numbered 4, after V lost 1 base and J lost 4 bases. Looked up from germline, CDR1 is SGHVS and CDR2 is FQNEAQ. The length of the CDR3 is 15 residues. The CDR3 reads CASSLGSSGSYEQYV. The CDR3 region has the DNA TGTGCCAGCAGCTTAGGCTCTAGCGGGAGTTACGAGCAGTACGTC.

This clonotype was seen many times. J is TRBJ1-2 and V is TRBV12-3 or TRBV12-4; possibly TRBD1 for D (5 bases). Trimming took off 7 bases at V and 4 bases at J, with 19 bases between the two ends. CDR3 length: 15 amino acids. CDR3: CASIPGGVFGYGYTF. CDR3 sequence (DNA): TGTGCCAGCATCCCTGGGGGGGTGTTCGGCTATGGCTACACCTTC.

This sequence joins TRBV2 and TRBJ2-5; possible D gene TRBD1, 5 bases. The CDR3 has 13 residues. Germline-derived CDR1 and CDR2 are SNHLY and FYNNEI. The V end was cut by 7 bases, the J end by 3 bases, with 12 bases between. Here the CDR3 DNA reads TGTGCCAGCACCCCAGGGCAAAAAGAGACCCAGTACTTC. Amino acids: CASTPGQKETQYF.

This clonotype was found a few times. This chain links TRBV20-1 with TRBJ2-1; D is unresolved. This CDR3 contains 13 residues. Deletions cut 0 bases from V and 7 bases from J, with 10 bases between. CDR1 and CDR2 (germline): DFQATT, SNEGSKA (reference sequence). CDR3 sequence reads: CSARDGQANEQFF. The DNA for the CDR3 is TGCAGTGCTAGAGATGGCCAAGCGAATGAGCAGTTCTTC.

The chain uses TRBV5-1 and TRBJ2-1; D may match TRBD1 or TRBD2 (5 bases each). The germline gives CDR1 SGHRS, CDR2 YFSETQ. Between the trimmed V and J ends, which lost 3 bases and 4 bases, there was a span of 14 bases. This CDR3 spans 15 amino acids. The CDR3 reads CASSSPGPQYNEQFF. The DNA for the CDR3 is TGCGCCAGCAGCTCACCGGGACCGCAATACAATGAGCAGTTCTTC.

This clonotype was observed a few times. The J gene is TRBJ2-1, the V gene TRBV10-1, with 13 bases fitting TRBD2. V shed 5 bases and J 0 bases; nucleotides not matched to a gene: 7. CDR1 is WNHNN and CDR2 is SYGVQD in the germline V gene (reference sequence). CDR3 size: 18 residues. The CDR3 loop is CASSRTSGRGASYNEQFF. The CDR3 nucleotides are TGCGCCAGCAGTAGGACTAGCGGGAGAGGGGCCTCCTACAATGAGCAGTTCTTC.

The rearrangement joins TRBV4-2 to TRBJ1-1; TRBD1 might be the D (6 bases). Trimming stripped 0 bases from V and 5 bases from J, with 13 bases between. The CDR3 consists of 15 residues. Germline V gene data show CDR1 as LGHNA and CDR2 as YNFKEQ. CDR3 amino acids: CASSQDRGAWTEAFF. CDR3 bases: TGTGCCAGCAGCCAAGATCGGGGGGCATGGACTGAAGCTTTCTTT.

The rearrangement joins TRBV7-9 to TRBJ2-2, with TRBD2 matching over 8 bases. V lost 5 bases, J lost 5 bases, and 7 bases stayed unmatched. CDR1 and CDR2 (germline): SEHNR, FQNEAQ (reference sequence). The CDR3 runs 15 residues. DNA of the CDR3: TGTGCCAGCAGCCCTGGGACTAGAGGGACCGGGGAGCTGTTTTTT. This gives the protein CASSPGTRGTGELFF.

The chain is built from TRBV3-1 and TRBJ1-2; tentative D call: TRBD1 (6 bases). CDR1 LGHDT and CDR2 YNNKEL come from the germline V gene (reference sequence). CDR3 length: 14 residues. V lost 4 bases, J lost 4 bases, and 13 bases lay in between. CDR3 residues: CASSPLTGFYGYTF. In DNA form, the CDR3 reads TGTGCCAGCAGCCCTCTCACAGGGTTCTATGGCTACACCTTC.

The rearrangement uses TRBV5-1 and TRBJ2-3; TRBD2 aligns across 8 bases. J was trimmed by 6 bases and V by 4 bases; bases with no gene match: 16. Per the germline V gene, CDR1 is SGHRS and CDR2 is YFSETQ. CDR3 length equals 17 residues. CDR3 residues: CASSRTTSGALLDTQYF. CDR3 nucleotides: TGCGCCAGCAGCCGGACCACTAGCGGAGCGCTTCTGGATACGCAGTATTTT.

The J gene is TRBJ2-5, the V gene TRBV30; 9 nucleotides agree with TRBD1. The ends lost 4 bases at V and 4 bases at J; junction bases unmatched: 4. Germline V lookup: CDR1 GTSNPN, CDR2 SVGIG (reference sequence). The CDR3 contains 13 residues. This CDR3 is CAWTKDRGETQYF. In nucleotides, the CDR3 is TGTGCCTGGACCAAGGACAGGGGAGAGACCCAGTACTTC. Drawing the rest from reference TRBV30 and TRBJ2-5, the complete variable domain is SQTIHQWPATLVQPVGSPLSLECTVEGTSNPNLYWYRQAAGRGLQLLFYSVGIGQISSEVPQNLSASRPQDRQFILSSKKLLLSDSGFYLCAWTKDRGETQYFGPGTRLLVL.

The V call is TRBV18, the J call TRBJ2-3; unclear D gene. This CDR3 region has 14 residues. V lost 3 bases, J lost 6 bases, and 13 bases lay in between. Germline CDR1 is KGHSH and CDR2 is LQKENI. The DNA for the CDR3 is TGTGCCAGCTCACCTCAAAACCTGGAGGATACGCAGTATTTT. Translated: CASSPQNLEDTQYF.